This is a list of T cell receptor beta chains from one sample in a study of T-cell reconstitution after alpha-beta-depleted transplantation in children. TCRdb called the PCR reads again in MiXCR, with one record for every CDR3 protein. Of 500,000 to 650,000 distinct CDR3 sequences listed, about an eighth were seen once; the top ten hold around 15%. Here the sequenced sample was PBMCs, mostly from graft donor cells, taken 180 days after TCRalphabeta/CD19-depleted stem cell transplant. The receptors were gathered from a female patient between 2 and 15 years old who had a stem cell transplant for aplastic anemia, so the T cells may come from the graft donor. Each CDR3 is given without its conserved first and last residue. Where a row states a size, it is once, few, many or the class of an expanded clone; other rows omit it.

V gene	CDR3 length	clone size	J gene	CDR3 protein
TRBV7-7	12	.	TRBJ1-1	ASSPVGENTEAF
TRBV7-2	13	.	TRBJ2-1	ASSADPGGENEQF
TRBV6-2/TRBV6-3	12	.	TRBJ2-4	ASSSRGHFTTAN
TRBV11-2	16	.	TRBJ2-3	ASSLPGLAAPNGDTQY
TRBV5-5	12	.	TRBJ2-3	ASSFSGGPDTQY
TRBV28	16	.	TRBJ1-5	ASSFLIWAQGHNQPQH
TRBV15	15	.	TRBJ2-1	ATSRDGLGTRYNEQF
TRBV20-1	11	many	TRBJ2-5	SARGADQETQY
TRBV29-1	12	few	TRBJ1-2	SVESTGTPGGYT
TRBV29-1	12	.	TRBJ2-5	SVEEKRGRETQY
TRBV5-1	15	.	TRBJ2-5	ASSTPGLAGVNVTQY
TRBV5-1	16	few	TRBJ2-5	ASSRDKLAAPGGETQY
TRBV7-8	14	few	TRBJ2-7	ASSLRLGTGSLEQY
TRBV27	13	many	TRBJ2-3	ASKARDTRTDTQY
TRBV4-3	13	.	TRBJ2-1	ASSQESGSYNEQF
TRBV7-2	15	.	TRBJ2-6	ASSLSRGGSGANVLT
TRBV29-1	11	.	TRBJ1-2	SVHHRVGYGYT
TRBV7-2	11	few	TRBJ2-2	ASSPKVTGELF
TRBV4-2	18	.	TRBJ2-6	ASSRKRPGQGSSGANVLT
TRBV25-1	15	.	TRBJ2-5	ANSEGVIAGGQETQY
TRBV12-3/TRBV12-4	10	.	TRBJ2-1	ASTPRDNEQF
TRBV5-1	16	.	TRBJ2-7	ASSLAWRAGGVSYEQY
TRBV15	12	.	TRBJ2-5	ATSRPRGQETQY
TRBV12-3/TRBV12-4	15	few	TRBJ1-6	ASSLGGTAIFNSPLH
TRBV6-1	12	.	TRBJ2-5	ASSRNRGRETQY
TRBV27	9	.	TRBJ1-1	ATHFGGEAF
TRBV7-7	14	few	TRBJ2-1	ASSSYPGLGSNEQF
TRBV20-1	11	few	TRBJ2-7	SASTGRAYEQY
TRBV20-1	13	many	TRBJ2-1	SGVAEAISYNEQF
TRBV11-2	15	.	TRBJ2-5	ASSRVIGREFGETQY
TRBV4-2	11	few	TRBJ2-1	ASSQRLYNEQF
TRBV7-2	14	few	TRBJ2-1	ASSRRQKSSYNEQF
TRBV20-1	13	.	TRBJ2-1	SARERDGSYNEQF
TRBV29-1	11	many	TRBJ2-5	SVERTAKETQY
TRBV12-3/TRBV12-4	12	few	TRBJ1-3	ASSSGQPGNTIY
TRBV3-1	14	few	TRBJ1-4	ASSQAWAGRNEKLF
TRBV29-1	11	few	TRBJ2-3	SVRREPTDTQY
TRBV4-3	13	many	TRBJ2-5	ASSQDRLAEETQY
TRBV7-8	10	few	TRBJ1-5	ASSLVGDDQH
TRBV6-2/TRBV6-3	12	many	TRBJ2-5	ASSYRPYQETQY
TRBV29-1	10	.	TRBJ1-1	SAGSGGAESF
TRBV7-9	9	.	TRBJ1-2	ASTYQFGYT
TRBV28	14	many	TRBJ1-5	ASSSPMRRGDQPQH
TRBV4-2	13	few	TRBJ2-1	ASSQEELTYNEQF
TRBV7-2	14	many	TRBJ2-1	ASSELSGRPYNEQF
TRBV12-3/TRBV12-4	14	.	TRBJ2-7	ASSLAHYLQVYEQY
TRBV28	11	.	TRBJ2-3	ASSWASPLTQY
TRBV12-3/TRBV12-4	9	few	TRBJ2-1	ASRTRNEQF
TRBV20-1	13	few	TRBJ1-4	SASIPTALNEKLF
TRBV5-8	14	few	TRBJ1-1	ASSFAPGQGTTEAF
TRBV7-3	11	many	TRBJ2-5	ASSSSAGETQY
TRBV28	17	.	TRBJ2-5	ASSRHGQGVGQGGETQY
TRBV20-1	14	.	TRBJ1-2	SARGPGQGKFHGYT
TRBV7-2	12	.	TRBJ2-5	ASSPGTRLRTQY